Sequencing of this TCR beta chain was carried out in a study of cytomegalovirus exposure and HLA in healthy donors. Study-wide points: There were reportedly fewer N-insertions in an Asian-associated ancestry cluster than the roughly 610-donor mean, in a later analysis. Later on, an analysis showed TCR association rates differing by HLA locus, with DRB1 the most and HLA-C the fewest. V- and J-gene trimming of TCR beta was linked (in a later analysis) to a missense DCLRE1C variant. The listing of roughly 160 TCR beta chains classed them as cytomegalovirus-associated.

Germline CDR1 is LGHNA and CDR2 is YNFKEQ. Trimming removed 1 base at V and 3 bases at J, with 10 bases between. The CDR3 runs 15 residues. Primers: 60 Vbeta forward and 13 Jbeta reverse. This table comes from immunoSEQ multiplex PCR, and its TCRdb copy is limited to in-frame clones, with some not included. Of under 55,000 clones in the sample, 55% to 75% were seen once. Only a few counts were recorded for this clone. The target antigen is unknown. The TCR was taken from a woman aged 25 to 39 in good health and CMV-seronegative. Sequencing was done on a sample of PBMCs. The V call is TRBV4-2, the J call TRBJ1-3; D might be TRBD1 (6 bases). The CDR3 DNA reads TGTGCCAGCAGCCAAGCCCCACAGGGTGGAAACACCATATATTTT. Its protein product is CASSQAPQGGNTIYF.